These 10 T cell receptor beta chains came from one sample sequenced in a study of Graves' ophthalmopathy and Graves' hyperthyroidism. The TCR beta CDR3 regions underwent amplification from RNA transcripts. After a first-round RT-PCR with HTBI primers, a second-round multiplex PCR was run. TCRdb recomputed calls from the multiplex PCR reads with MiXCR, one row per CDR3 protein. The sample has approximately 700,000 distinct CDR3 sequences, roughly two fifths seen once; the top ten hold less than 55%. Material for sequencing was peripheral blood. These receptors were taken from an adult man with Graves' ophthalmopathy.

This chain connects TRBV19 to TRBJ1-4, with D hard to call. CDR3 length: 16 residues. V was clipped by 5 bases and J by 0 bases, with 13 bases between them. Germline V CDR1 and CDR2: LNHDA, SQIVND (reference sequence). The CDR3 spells CASSLSSGATNEKLFF. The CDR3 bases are TGTGCCAGTAGTCTATCCTCTGGGGCAACTAATGAAAAACTGTTTTTT.

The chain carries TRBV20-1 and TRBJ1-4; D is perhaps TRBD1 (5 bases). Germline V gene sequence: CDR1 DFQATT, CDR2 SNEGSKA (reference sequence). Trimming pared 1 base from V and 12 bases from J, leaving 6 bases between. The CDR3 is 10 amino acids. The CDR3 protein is CSARGGELFF. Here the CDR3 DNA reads TGCAGTGCTAGAGGAGGGGAACTGTTTTTT.

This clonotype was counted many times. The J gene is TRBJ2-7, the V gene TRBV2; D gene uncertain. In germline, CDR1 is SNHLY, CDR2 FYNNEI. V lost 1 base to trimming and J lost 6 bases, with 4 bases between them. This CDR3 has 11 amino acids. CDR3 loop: CASSEVLEQYF. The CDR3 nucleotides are TGTGCCAGCAGTGAAGTCCTCGAGCAGTACTTC.

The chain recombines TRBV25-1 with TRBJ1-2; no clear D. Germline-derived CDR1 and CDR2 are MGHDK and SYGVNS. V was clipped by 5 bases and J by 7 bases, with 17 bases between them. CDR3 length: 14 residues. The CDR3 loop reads CASSPGSRVGGYTF. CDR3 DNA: TGTGCCAGCAGTCCGGGGTCAAGGGTAGGTGGCTACACCTTC.

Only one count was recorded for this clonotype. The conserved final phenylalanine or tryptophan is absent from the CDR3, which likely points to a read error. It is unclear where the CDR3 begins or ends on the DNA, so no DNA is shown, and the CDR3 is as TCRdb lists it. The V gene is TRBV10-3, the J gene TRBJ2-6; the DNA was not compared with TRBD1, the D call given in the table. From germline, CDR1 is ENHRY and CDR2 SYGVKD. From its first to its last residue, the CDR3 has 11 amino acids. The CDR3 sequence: CAISEENREGT.

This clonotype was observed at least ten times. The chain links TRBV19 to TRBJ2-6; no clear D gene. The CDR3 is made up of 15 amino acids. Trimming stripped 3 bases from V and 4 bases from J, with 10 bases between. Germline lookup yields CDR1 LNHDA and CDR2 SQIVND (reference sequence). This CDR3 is CASSMRAGGANVLTF. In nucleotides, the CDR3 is TGTGCCAGTAGTATGCGAGCAGGCGGGGCCAACGTCCTGACTTTC. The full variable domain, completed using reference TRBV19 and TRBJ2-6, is DGGITQSPKYLFRKEGQNVTLSCEQNLNHDAMYWYRQDPGQGLRLIYYSQIVNDFQKGDIAEGYSVSREKKESFPLTVTSAQKNPTAFYLCASSMRAGGANVLTFGAGSRLTVL.

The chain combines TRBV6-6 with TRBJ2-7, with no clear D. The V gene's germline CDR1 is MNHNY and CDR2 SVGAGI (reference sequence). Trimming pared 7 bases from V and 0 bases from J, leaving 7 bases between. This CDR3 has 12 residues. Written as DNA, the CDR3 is TGTGCCAGCAACTTGAGCTCCTACGAGCAGTACTTC. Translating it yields CASNLSSYEQYF.

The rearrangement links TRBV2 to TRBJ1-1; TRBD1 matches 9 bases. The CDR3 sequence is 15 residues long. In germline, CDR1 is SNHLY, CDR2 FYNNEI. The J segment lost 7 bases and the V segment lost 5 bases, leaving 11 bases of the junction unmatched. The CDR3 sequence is CASSYVKGQGFEAFF. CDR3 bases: TGTGCCAGCAGTTACGTCAAGGGACAGGGTTTTGAAGCTTTCTTT.

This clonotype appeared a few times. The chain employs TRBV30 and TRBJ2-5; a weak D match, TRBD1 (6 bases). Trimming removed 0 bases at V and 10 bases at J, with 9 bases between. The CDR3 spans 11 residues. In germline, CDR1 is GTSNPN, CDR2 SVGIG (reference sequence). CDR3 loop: CAWSVNRDQYF. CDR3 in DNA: TGTGCCTGGAGTGTAAACAGGGACCAGTACTTC.

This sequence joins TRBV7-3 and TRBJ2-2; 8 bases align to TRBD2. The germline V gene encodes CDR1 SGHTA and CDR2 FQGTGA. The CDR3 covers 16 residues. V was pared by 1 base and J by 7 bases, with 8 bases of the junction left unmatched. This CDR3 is CASSLSSSSGGGELFF. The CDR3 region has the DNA TGTGCCAGCAGCTTAAGCTCCTCCAGCGGGGGCGGGGAGCTGTTTTTT.